This T cell receptor (beta chain) stems from a study of T cell responses to AZD1222 COVID-19 vaccine. Method: immunoSEQ multiplex PCR; TCRdb's copy keeps in-frame clones and lacks some. Here the sample spans 150,000 to 200,000 clones, more than 80% being singletons. J gave up 1 base and V 3 bases, and 2 bases lay outside the gene matches. The CDR3 is 14 residues long. Germline loops: CDR1 SNHLY, CDR2 FYNNEI. A word on this clone: Its target is not known.

General observations from the study: The donor cohort was predominantly white British with a female majority, and clonal diversity may have been underestimated. The study sampled repertoires only after the peak T cell response. The study reported that nearly half of spike-specific TCRs target unmutated variant regions.

The sequence came from an adult in good health. This sequence joins TRBV2 and TRBJ1-2; 7 bases line up with TRBD1. Material: peripheral blood, obtained on day 0 of AZD1222 vaccination. The CDR3 protein is CASSDNRGNYGYTF. The CDR3, as DNA: TGTGCCAGCAGTGATAACAGGGGTAACTATGGCTACACCTTC.